The next 17 T cell receptor beta chains were all read from a single sample in a study of tissue T cells after allogeneic stem cell transplantation. The time point denotes: mouse harvest day 7 after allogeneic transplant. Mouse grafts combined 10^7 T-cell-depleted bone marrow cells with 10^6 splenic CD5+ T cells. The assay was immunoSEQ multiplex PCR, and TCRdb's table has in-frame clones only and misses some. Of 7,000 to 7,500 clones listed, approximately 50% are singletons. The sequenced material came from gut tissue. The receptors derive from a female BALB/c mouse given C57BL/6 T cells with graft-versus-host disease after an allogeneic hematopoietic cell transplant.

This clone was detected only a few times. The germline and genes are mouse ones. The read gets to within 1 residue of the CDR3 end, and the germline J gene fills in the rest. V usage is TRBV26 and J usage is TRBJ2-7; D possibly corresponds to TRBD1 (6 bases). The CDR3 spans 11 residues. Looked up from germline, CDR1 is KGHPV and CDR2 is FQNQEV (reference sequence). The V end lost 7 bases, the J end lost 6 bases, and 10 bases lay between the germline ends. This CDR3 reads CASITGFEQYF. The covered CDR3 bases are TGTGCCAGCATTACAGGGTTTGAACAGTAC.

A word on this clone: Genes and germline are mouse. From the germline J gene comes the end of the CDR3, since the read stops 1 residue before it. The chain has TRBV16 and TRBJ2-4; 12 nucleotides match TRBD1. V shed 4 bases, J shed 3 bases, and the junction held 11 bases outside the gene matches. CDR3 length: 18 residues. Germline assignment: CDR1 SGHSA and CDR2 FRNQAP. The DNA read from the CDR3 is TGTGCAAGCAGCTCCGGGACAGGGGGCGGCTGGGGGCAAAACACCTTGTAC. Translating gives CASSSGTGGGWGQNTLY. The whole CDR3 sequence reads CASSSGTGGGWGQNTLYF. Together with reference TRBV16 and TRBJ2-4, the CDR3 gives the full variable domain: NAGVIQTPRHKVTGKGQEATLWCEPISGHSAVFWYRQTIVQGLEFLTYFRNQAPIDDSGMPKERFSAQMPNQSHSTLKIQSTQPQDSAVYLCASSSGTGGGWGQNTLYFGAGTRLSVL.

Turning to this clone: Gene names and germline match the mouse. From the germline J gene comes the end of the CDR3, since the read stops 1 residue before it. The chain carries TRBV26 and TRBJ2-3; TRBD2 agrees at 10 bases. CDR1 is KGHPV, CDR2 FQNQEV, per germline (reference sequence). Unmatched junction bases numbered 7, after V lost 4 bases and J lost 3 bases. This CDR3 has 16 residues. The CDR3 sequence is CASSPWTGGRAETLYF. The CDR3 bases that were read are TGTGCCAGCAGTCCTTGGACTGGGGGAAGAGCAGAAACGCTGTAT.

With regard to this clone: Each gene name is a mouse one. The read stops 1 residue short of the end of the CDR3; the missing end is completed from the germline J gene. The chain combines TRBV12-2 with TRBJ1-2, with unresolved D. V was shortened by 0 bases and J by 2 bases, with 6 bases between the two germline ends. This CDR3 has 13 amino acids. From germline, CDR1 is SGHLS and CDR2 HYDKME. The chain's CDR3 is CASSLGQNSDYTF. The CDR3 bases that were read are TGTGCCAGCTCTCTCGGGCAGAACTCCGACTACACC.

Comments on this clone: Mouse gene names and germline throughout. The read gets to within 1 residue of the CDR3 end, and the germline J gene fills in the rest. This rearrangement joins TRBV2 to TRBJ2-5; tentatively, D is TRBD2 (6 bases). The CDR3 length is 14 residues. Germline CDR1 LGHNA, CDR2 YSYQKL. V lost 0 bases, J lost 8 bases, and 12 bases lay in between. CDR3 sequence reads: CASSQDLGGGTQYF. The CDR3 bases that were read are TGTGCCAGCAGCCAAGATCTTGGGGGAGGCACCCAGTAC.

Details on this clone: Here the gene names and germline are mouse. The CDR3 is cut off 1 residue early in the read; its end comes from the germline J gene. The chain couples TRBV5 to TRBJ2-1; 10 bases line up with TRBD2. Germline V gives CDR1 LGHNA, CDR2 YNLKQL (reference sequence). The CDR3 has 13 residues. The V segment lost 3 bases and the J segment 7 bases; nucleotides outside the gene matches: 0. The covered CDR3 bases are TGTGCCAGCAGCCAGGACTGGGGGGCTGAGCAGTTC. Encoded protein: CASSQDWGAEQF. The full-length CDR3 reads as CASSQDWGAEQFF.

This clone was counted only a few times. The genes are named according to mouse. With the read ending 1 residue before the CDR3 end, the germline J gene is used to fill in that end. This chain uses TRBV24 with TRBJ1-2; TRBD1 aligns across 7 bases. CDR1 and CDR2 (germline): KGHTA, FRNEEI. V shed 2 bases, J shed 1 base, and the junction held 1 base outside the gene matches. This CDR3 comprises 14 residues. CDR3 DNA, as far as it was read: TGTGCCAGCAGTCTGGGGACAGAAAACTCCGACTACACC. This encodes CASSLGTENSDYT. The whole CDR3 region reads CASSLGTENSDYTF.

Comments on this clone: All gene names here are mouse names. The read is 1 residue too short to cover the CDR3 end, so that end is filled in from the germline J gene. V usage is TRBV26 and J usage is TRBJ2-2; D not certain. CDR3 length equals 13 residues. The ends were cut back, 5 bases at V and 4 bases at J, with 8 bases in the middle. The germline CDR1 and CDR2 sequences are KGHPV and FQNQEV (reference sequence). The part of the CDR3 DNA that was read is TGTGCCAGCAGTTCGGGTGGCACCGGGCAGCTCTAC. This encodes CASSSGGTGQLY. The entire CDR3 reads CASSSGGTGQLYF. The full variable domain, in which reference TRBV26 and TRBJ2-2 provide the parts outside the CDR3, is NSKVIQTPRYLVKGQGQKAKMRCIPEKGHPVVFWYQQNKNNEFKFLINFQNQEVLQQIDMTEKRFSAECPSNSPCSLEIQSSEAGDSALYLCASSSGGTGQLYFGEGSKLTVL.

Comment on this clone: The listed genes are named as in mouse. The read comes to an end 1 residue before the CDR3 does, leaving the germline J gene to fill in the end. The chain links TRBV13-2 to TRBJ1-1; D gene unclear. The CDR3 is made up of 12 amino acids. Germline values: CDR1 NNHNN, CDR2 SYGAGS (reference sequence). Trimming left V 4 bases short and J 4 bases short, with 8 bases between. The sequenced part of the CDR3 DNA is TGTGCCAGCGGTCGCCGCTCCACAGAAGTCTTC. Protein product: CASGRRSTEVF. The entire CDR3 sequence reads CASGRRSTEVFF.

About this clone itself: Germline and genes here are mouse. The observed sequence ends 1 residue before the CDR3 terminus, with the missing tail filled in from the germline J gene. This chain joins TRBV24 and TRBJ2-7; the match to TRBD2 covers 8 bases. The CDR3 consists of 12 residues. The V segment lost 2 bases and the J segment 7 bases; nucleotides outside the gene matches: 1. Germline V CDR1 and CDR2: KGHTA, FRNEEI. The sequenced CDR3 bases are TGTGCCAGCAGTCTGAGGGACTGGGAACAGTAC. Protein sequence: CASSLRDWEQY. The CDR3 in its entirety is CASSLRDWEQYF.

Points on this clone: Germline and genes here are mouse. Read coverage stops 1 residue before the CDR3 terminus; the germline J gene supplies the remainder. The chain couples TRBV26 to TRBJ2-4; TRBD2 matches 13 bases. Germline CDR1 and CDR2: KGHPV and FQNQEV (reference sequence). After removal of 7 bases from V and 0 bases from J, the junction contained 4 bases not matched to a gene. The CDR3 is 16 residues long. CDR3 amino acids: CASKPGLGGSQNTLYF. CDR3 DNA (partial): TGTGCCAGCAAACCGGGACTGGGGGGGAGTCAAAACACCTTGTAC.

This clone was recorded a few times. Mouse gene names and germline throughout. The read finishes 1 residue shy of the CDR3 end, and the germline J gene is used to complete it. Other nucleotide sequences in the sample specify the same CDR3. The chain has TRBV19 and TRBJ2-1, with D maybe TRBD1 (5 bases). Trimming removed 5 bases at V and 0 bases at J, with 6 bases between. The CDR3 covers 13 residues. Germline CDR1 reads FNHDT; CDR2 reads SITEND (reference sequence). Partial CDR3 DNA: TGTGCCAGCAGGACAGATAACTATGCTGAGCAGTTC. It encodes CASRTDNYAEQF. The whole CDR3 is CASRTDNYAEQFF.

With regard to this clone: Mouse gene names apply. The read finishes 1 residue shy of the CDR3 end, and the germline J gene is used to complete it. The chain has TRBV23 and TRBJ1-3; TRBD1 is the table's D call and was not checked against the DNA. The CDR3 length is 16 residues. CDR1 is KGHTA, CDR2 FQNQQP, per germline. The DNA read from the CDR3 is TGCTCCAGCAGTCAATCACAGGGGGGTTCTGGAAATACGCTCTAT. Protein product: CSSSQSQGGSGNTLY. The whole CDR3 is CSSSQSQGGSGNTLYF.

As regards this clone: Gene and germline names: mouse. The CDR3 is cut off 1 residue early in the read; its end comes from the germline J gene. This chain connects TRBV24 to TRBJ2-7; D unresolved. In germline, CDR1 is KGHTA, CDR2 FRNEEI. V was trimmed by 0 bases and J by 3 bases, leaving 3 bases between them. The CDR3 runs to 12 residues. CDR3 loop: CASSLYSYEQYF. CDR3 bases read: TGTGCCAGCAGTCTGTACAGCTATGAACAGTAC.

As to this clone: Germline and genes: mouse. The CDR3 is cut off 1 residue early in the read; its end comes from the germline J gene. V gene TRBV16 combines with J gene TRBJ1-5, with no clear D. Germline values: CDR1 SGHSA, CDR2 FRNQAP. The CDR3 runs to 14 residues. Trimming removed 5 bases from V and 3 bases from J, with 11 bases in between. Partial CDR3 DNA: TGTGCAAGCAGCCCGGGATCGAGCAACCAGGCTCCGCTT. It is translated as CASSPGSSNQAPL. The full CDR3 sequence reads CASSPGSSNQAPLF.

This clone showed up just a few times. Mouse germline and gene names are used. The CDR3 end is not reached by the read, which stops 1 residue before it; the germline J gene fills it in. The genes are TRBV26 and TRBJ2-7; 7 bases agree with TRBD2. The J segment lost 3 bases and the V segment lost 4 bases, leaving 6 bases of the junction unmatched. Germline V gene sequence: CDR1 KGHPV, CDR2 FQNQEV (reference sequence). The CDR3 extends over 14 amino acids. The CDR3 reads CASSPRGGIYEQYF. The CDR3 bases that were read are TGTGCCAGCAGTCCCCGGGGGGGGATCTATGAACAGTAC.

Worth noting for this clone: Genes here carry mouse names. The CDR3 goes on 1 residue after the read ends, and that part is filled in from the germline J gene. The chain links TRBV15 to TRBJ1-4; the D is unclear. Trimming shortened V by 1 base and J by 5 bases, and 2 bases separated the two germline ends. This CDR3 region has 12 residues. Germline V gene data show CDR1 as SGHND and CDR2 as FRSKSL. The chain's CDR3 is CASSLGNERLFF. The part of the CDR3 DNA that was read is TGTGCCAGCAGTTTAGGGAACGAAAGATTATTT. Combining the CDR3 with reference TRBV15 and TRBJ1-4 gives the whole variable domain DAGVTQTPRHEVAEKGQTIILKCEPVSGHNDLFWYRQTKIQGLELLSYFRSKSLMEDGGAFKDRFKAEMLNSSFSTLKIQPTEPKDSAVYLCASSLGNERLFFGHGTKLSVL.